This TCR beta chain was identified in a study of response to subunit inactivated influenza vaccine. Findings of the study overall: Seasonal influenza vaccination, on each occasion, was suggested by the authors to recruit few new T cells.

TCRdb reprocessed the RT-PCR reads with MiXCR, giving one entry per CDR3 protein. The sample has about 520,000 distinct CDR3 sequences; roughly 27% are singletons. As regards this clonotype: Its antigen remains unidentified.

Sequencing was performed on CD4+ T cells sorted from PBMCs, taken roughly 5 days after vaccination. This receptor was obtained from a man aged 45 to 65 who received an inactivated influenza vaccine.

The CDR3 here is CASSRERAAGDTQYF. CDR3 DNA: TGTGCCAGCAGCCGAGAGCGGGCCGCGGGAGATACGCAGTATTTT. The chain recombines TRBV7-9 with TRBJ2-3, with a weak D call TRBD2 (6 bases). With 5 bases removed from V and 5 bases from J, the gap between germline ends came to 17 bases. This CDR3 region has 15 residues. Looked up from germline, CDR1 is SEHNR and CDR2 is FQNEAQ (reference sequence).